This TCR beta chain is drawn from a study of patients and donors after allogeneic stem cell transplantation. There are 16 residues in the CDR3. CDR1 ENHRY and CDR2 SYGVKD come from the germline V gene. Trimming cost V 1 base and J 6 bases; bases outside gene matches: 8. From the RT-PCR reads, TCRdb called clonotypes with MiXCR, one entry per CDR3 protein. Counted here are approximately 150,000 distinct CDR3 sequences, more than 20% occurring once; the ten biggest clones make up roughly a quarter. This TCR was sampled from a human donor who was either an allogeneic HSCT recipient or a stem cell or donor lymphocyte infusion donor (not recorded which). It is not recorded whose cells these are; they may come from a transplant donor. The specimen sequenced was blood, either unsorted or a sorted T cell fraction (not recorded which). V is TRBV10-3 and J is TRBJ2-1; TRBD2 aligns across 8 bases. CDR3 residues: CAISEWREALPNEQFF. CDR3 nucleotide sequence: TGTGCCATCAGTGAGTGGCGGGAGGCCCTTCCCAATGAGCAGTTCTTC.